What follows are 21 T cell receptor beta chains derived from one specimen sequenced in a study of a mutant IDH1 vaccine in newly diagnosed glioma. These receptors are not linked to any known antigen. The repertoire was sequenced with immunoSEQ multiplex PCR; TCRdb's copy has only in-frame clones and lacks some. This table has about 56,000 clones, about 79% appearing once. The time point: week 47, end of study. Topical imiquimod was applied with each vaccine dose, which held 300 ug of mutant IDH1 20-mer peptide. Specimen: PBMCs, collected from a glioma patient whose treatment included an IDH1 peptide vaccine. Receptor source: a man aged 50-60 years with glioma.

The V call is TRBV6-5, the J call TRBJ2-1; 7 bases fit TRBD2. Unmatched junction bases numbered 7, after V lost 2 bases and J lost 3 bases. The length of the CDR3 is 16 residues. The V gene's germline CDR1 is MNHEY and CDR2 SVGAGI. The CDR3 bases are TGTGCCAGCAGTTACGTTAATGGACTAGACTACAATGAGCAGTTCTTC. Residues: CASSYVNGLDYNEQFF.

V gene TRBV10-3 combines with J gene TRBJ2-3; D tentatively fits TRBD1 or TRBD2 (6 bases each). The germline V gene encodes CDR1 ENHRY and CDR2 SYGVKD. CDR3 length: 14 residues. V was trimmed by 7 bases and J by 0 bases, leaving 11 bases between them. The CDR3 loop is CAIKGGSSTDTQYF. CDR3 sequence (DNA): TGTGCCATCAAGGGGGGCAGTAGCACAGATACGCAGTATTTT.

The chain recombines TRBV2 with TRBJ2-2, with D perhaps TRBD1 or TRBD2 (6 bases each). The germline V gene encodes CDR1 SNHLY and CDR2 FYNNEI. Trimming removed 5 bases at V and 7 bases at J, with 14 bases between. The CDR3 consists of 14 residues. CDR3 nucleotide sequence: TGTGCCAGCAGTACGCAGGGGAGGATCGGGGAGCTGTTTTTT. Translating it yields CASSTQGRIGELFF.

This chain joins TRBV5-4 and TRBJ1-1, with 7 nucleotides matching TRBD1. Germline V gives CDR1 SGHNT, CDR2 YYREEE (reference sequence). The CDR3 is 14 residues long. V lost 0 bases and J lost 1; bases outside the gene matches: 0. Here the CDR3 DNA reads TGTGCCAGCAGCTTGGGGACAGGGAACACTGAAGCTTTCTTT. Protein: CASSLGTGNTEAFF.

V gene TRBV6-1 combines with J gene TRBJ2-5, with a tentative D call TRBD2 (7 bases). From germline, CDR1 is MNHNS and CDR2 SASEGT. This CDR3 has 14 residues. Between the trimmed V and J ends, which lost 5 bases and 5 bases, there was a span of 15 bases. CDR3 sequence: CASSQVGGRETQYF. The CDR3 nucleotides read TGTGCCAGCAGTCAGGTGGGGGGGCGGGAGACCCAGTACTTC.

J is TRBJ1-3 and V is TRBV20-1; no clear D. V dropped 0 bases and J dropped 7 bases, with 4 bases sitting between them. The CDR3 spans 11 residues. Germline V lookup: CDR1 DFQATT, CDR2 SNEGSKA (reference sequence). Here the CDR3 reads CSARDANTIYF. DNA for the CDR3: TGCAGTGCTAGAGATGCGAACACCATATATTTT.

By proportion, this clone is medium-sized (0.01 to 0.1%). This rearrangement joins TRBV28 to TRBJ1-2; tentatively, D is TRBD1 (6 bases). CDR1 and CDR2 from the germline V gene are MDHEN and SYDVKM. Trimming left V 6 bases short and J 2 bases short, with 13 bases between. The CDR3 extends over 14 amino acids. The CDR3 DNA reads TGTGCCAGCAGAAAACAGGGTAGGAACTATGGCTACACCTTC. Protein: CASRKQGRNYGYTF.

The chain combines TRBV7-9 with TRBJ1-3; D not certain. Trimming shortened V by 4 bases and J by 6 bases, and 13 bases separated the two germline ends. There are 14 residues in the CDR3. Germline V gene data show CDR1 as SEHNR and CDR2 as FQNEAQ (reference sequence). The chain's CDR3 is CASSSNVGENTIYF. The CDR3 DNA reads as TGTGCCAGCAGCTCAAACGTCGGAGAAAACACCATATATTTT.

At least ten counts were recorded for this clone. The gene calls are TRBV29-1 and TRBJ2-3; the match to TRBD2 covers 11 bases. Germline V lookup: CDR1 SQVTM, CDR2 ANQGSEA. With 6 bases clipped from V and 5 bases from J, the junction kept 7 bases outside the gene matches. The CDR3 has 14 amino acids. The CDR3 sequence: CSVRSGGAGDTQYF. The CDR3 region has the DNA TGCAGCGTACGTAGCGGGGGGGCGGGAGATACGCAGTATTTT.

The chain couples TRBV19 to TRBJ1-1; D perhaps matches TRBD1 (5 bases). The CDR3 is 13 residues long. V was shortened by 7 bases and J by 4 bases, with 13 bases between the two germline ends. Germline V lookup: CDR1 LNHDA, CDR2 SQIVND (reference sequence). This chain's CDR3 is CASNPQGGTEAFF. For the CDR3, the DNA is TGTGCCAGTAACCCCCAGGGCGGCACTGAAGCTTTCTTT.

V usage is TRBV4-2 and J usage is TRBJ1-5; TRBD1 might be the D (5 bases). Deletions cut 1 base from V and 7 bases from J, with 11 bases between. There are 14 residues in the CDR3. Per germline, CDR1 LGHNA and CDR2 YNFKEQ. The CDR3 DNA sequence: TGTGCCAGCAGCCAAGCCCGGGGGAACCAGCCCCAGCATTTT. Residues: CASSQARGNQPQHF.

The gene calls are TRBV2 and TRBJ2-7; maybe TRBD1 (6 bases). Trimming cost V 11 bases and J 2 bases, with 16 bases left between them. Germline assignment: CDR1 SNHLY and CDR2 FYNNEI. The CDR3 length is 13 residues. CDR3 sequence reads: CAWKAGETYEQYF. CDR3 nucleotides: TGTGCCTGGAAGGCAGGGGAAACCTACGAGCAGTACTTC. Complete variable domain (other parts from reference TRBV2 and TRBJ2-7): EPEVTQTPSHQVTQMGQEVILRCVPISNHLYFYWYRQILGQKVEFLVSFYNNEISEKSEIFDDQFSVERPDGSNFTLKIRSTKLEDSAMYFCAWKAGETYEQYFGPGTRLTVT.

The rearrangement joins TRBV29-1 to TRBJ2-3, with a tentative D call TRBD2 (5 bases). Per germline, CDR1 SQVTM and CDR2 ANQGSEA. This CDR3 comprises 12 residues. Trimming took 7 bases from V and 5 from J, leaving 13 bases between them. The CDR3 DNA reads as TGCAGCGCTCGGGCGGCGGGAGATACGCAGTATTTT. The encoded protein is CSARAAGDTQYF.

Many counts were recorded for this clone. The CDR3 loop is CASSIENRGDEQFF. CDR3 nucleotides: TGTGCCAGTAGTATCGAAAACAGGGGCGATGAGCAGTTCTTC. This sequence joins TRBV19 and TRBJ2-1; 7 positions match TRBD1. V was pared by 3 bases and J by 8 bases, with 7 bases of the junction left unmatched. There are 14 residues in the CDR3. Germline V lookup: CDR1 LNHDA, CDR2 SQIVND (reference sequence).

The chain links TRBV5-1 to TRBJ1-2; D is unclear. The CDR3 runs to 13 residues. V was pared by 2 bases and J by 9 bases, with 14 bases between. Germline V CDR1 and CDR2: SGHRS, YFSETQ. CDR3 nucleotide sequence: TGCGCCAGCAGCTTCGACTCCCTGGGGAGCTACACCTTC. It yields the protein CASSFDSLGSYTF.

The V and J genes are TRBV6-5 and TRBJ1-2; D is uncertain. V was shortened by 6 bases and J by 6 bases, with 11 bases between the two germline ends. The length of the CDR3 is 12 residues. CDR1 is MNHEY, CDR2 SVGAGI, per germline. The CDR3 DNA reads TGTGCCAGCAGCGCTCTGACTCATGGCTACACCTTC. Amino acid sequence: CASSALTHGYTF.

V is TRBV5-1 and J is TRBJ1-2, with 8 bases that match TRBD1. The CDR3 is 13 residues long. Germline-derived CDR1 and CDR2 are SGHRS and YFSETQ. V lost 4 bases to trimming and J lost 5 bases; unmatched junction nucleotides: 4. The CDR3 DNA reads TGCGCCAGCAGCGCACGGACAGGGTATGGCTACACCTTC. It yields the protein CASSARTGYGYTF. The whole variable domain, filled in from reference TRBV5-1 and TRBJ1-2, reads KAGVTQTPRYLIKTRGQQVTLSCSPISGHRSVSWYQQTPGQGLQFLFEYFSETQRNKGNFPGRFSGRQFSNSRSEMNVSTLELGDSALYLCASSARTGYGYTFGSGTRLTVV.

This clone occurred once. CDR3 nucleotides: TGTGCCAGCCACAGGACCGACACAGATACGCAGTATTTT. It is translated as CASHRTDTDTQYF. The J gene is TRBJ2-3, the V gene TRBV6-5, with D possibly matching TRBD1 (5 bases). The CDR3 sequence is 13 residues long. V shed 8 bases and J shed 2 bases, with 11 bases lying between them. The germline V gene has CDR1 MNHEY and CDR2 SVGAGI.

This clone was observed a single time. The V call is TRBV7-5, the J call TRBJ1-5; TRBD1 is taken as the D call from the table, unchecked against the DNA. TRBV7-5 corresponds to a pseudogene. CDR3 size: 14 residues. The CDR3 DNA is TGTGCCAGAAGCTTAGCCAGGGTCGGTCAGCCCCAGCATTTT. Amino acids: CARSLARVGQPQHF.

This chain links TRBV9 with TRBJ2-7; possible D gene TRBD1, 6 bases. The ends were cut back, 2 bases at V and 1 base at J, with 13 bases in the middle. Germline loops: CDR1 SGDLS, CDR2 YYNGEE. The CDR3 has 15 amino acids. This chain's CDR3 is CASSVDDRNSYEQYF. The CDR3 DNA follows: TGTGCCAGCAGCGTTGACGACAGGAATTCCTACGAGCAGTACTTC.

The V call is TRBV4-1, the J call TRBJ2-5; a possible D gene is TRBD2 (5 bases). Germline CDR1 MGHRA, CDR2 YSYEKL. The CDR3 runs to 14 residues. The germline V and J ends were trimmed by 0 bases and 5 bases, with 10 bases remaining between them. CDR3: CASSQEGRSETQYF. The CDR3, as DNA: TGCGCCAGCAGCCAAGAAGGGAGATCGGAGACCCAGTACTTC.